A few counts support the clone carrying this T cell receptor (beta chain). Its antigen remains unknown. Per the germline V gene, CDR1 is SGDLS and CDR2 is YYNGEE. Trimming cost V 4 bases and J 2 bases, with 13 bases left between them. This CDR3 has 14 residues. Hyperthyroidism patients were newly diagnosed, had disease duration under 2 months, and were aged 18 to 65 years. Fresh 10 ml peripheral blood yielded PBMCs. RNA transcripts yielded amplified TCR beta CDR3 regions. The HTBI primer set served for first-round RT-PCR of the TCR CDR3. TCRdb re-analysed the multiplex PCR reads in MiXCR, keeping a single row per CDR3 protein. This sample yields a few hundred thousand distinct CDR3 sequences, of which 15% to 18% are seen a single time; 13% to 15% belongs to the top ten. These data come from a study of T cells in Graves' hyperthyroidism and ophthalmopathy. Study-wide background: Staff took peripheral blood when the initial diagnosis was made, before any treatment began.

Study-wide findings and caveats: Most thyroid clonotypes expanded above 0.001 were also detected in blood.

The rearrangement links TRBV9 to TRBJ2-7; no firm D call. The TCR was taken from a young woman with Graves' hyperthyroidism. Sample: blood. CDR3: CASSTKTQAYEQYF. As DNA, the CDR3 is TGTGCCAGCAGCACCAAGACCCAAGCCTACGAGCAGTACTTC.